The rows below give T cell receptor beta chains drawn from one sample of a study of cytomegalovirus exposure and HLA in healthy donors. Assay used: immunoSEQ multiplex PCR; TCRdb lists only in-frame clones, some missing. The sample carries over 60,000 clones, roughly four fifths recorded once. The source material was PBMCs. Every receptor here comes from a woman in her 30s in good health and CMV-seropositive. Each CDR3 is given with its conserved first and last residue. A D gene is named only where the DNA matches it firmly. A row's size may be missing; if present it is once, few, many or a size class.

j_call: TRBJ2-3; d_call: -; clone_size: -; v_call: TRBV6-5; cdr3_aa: CASSYSSYTDTQYF; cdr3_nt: TGTGCCAGCAGTTACTCATCTTACACAGATACGCAGTATTTT
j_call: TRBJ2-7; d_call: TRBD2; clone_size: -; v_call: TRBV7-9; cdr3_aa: CASSLGVAGGEQYF; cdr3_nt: TGTGCCAGCAGCTTAGGAGTAGCGGGGGGCGAGCAGTACTTC
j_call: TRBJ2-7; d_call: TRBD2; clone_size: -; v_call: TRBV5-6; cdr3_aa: CASSSLSGRLREQYF; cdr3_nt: TGTGCCAGCAGCTCCCTTAGCGGGAGGCTACGCGAGCAGTACTTC
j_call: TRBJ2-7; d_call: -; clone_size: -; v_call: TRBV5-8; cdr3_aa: CASSLGSRGGGEQYF; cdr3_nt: TGTGCCAGCAGCTTGGGGTCGAGGGGGGGAGGCGAGCAGTACTTC
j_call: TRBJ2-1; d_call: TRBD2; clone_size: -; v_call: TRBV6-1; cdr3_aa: CASSQGLAGGEQFF; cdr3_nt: TGTGCCAGCAGTCAGGGACTAGCGGGAGGTGAGCAGTTCTTC
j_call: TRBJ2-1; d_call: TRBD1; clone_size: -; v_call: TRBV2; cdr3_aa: CASGQGALGFNEQFF; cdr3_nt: TGTGCCAGCGGGCAGGGGGCGCTTGGATTCAATGAGCAGTTCTTC
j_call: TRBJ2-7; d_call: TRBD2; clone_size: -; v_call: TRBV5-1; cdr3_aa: CASSPAGGEGHEQYF; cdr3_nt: TGCGCCAGCAGCCCCGCCGGAGGGGAGGGCCACGAGCAGTACTTC
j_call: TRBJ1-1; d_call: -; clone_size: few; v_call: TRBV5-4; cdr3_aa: CASIPKGGGHTEAFF; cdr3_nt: TGTGCCAGCATCCCAAAAGGGGGAGGGCACACTGAAGCTTTCTTT
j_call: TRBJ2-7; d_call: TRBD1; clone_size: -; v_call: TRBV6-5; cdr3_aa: CASSVGQPPSREQYF; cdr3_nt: TGTGCCAGCAGTGTGGGACAGCCTCCGAGCAGGGAGCAGTACTTC
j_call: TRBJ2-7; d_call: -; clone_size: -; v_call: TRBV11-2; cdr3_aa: CASSLVARSGEQYF; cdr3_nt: TGTGCCAGCAGCTTAGTCGCAAGGTCGGGGGAGCAGTACTTC
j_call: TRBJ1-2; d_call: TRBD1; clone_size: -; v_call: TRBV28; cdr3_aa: CASRGGTGGTYGYTF; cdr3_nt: TGTGCCAGCAGGGGGGGGACAGGGGGCACCTATGGCTACACCTTC
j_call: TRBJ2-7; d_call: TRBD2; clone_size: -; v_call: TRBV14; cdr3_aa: CASSPQGLASYEQYF; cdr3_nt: TGTGCCAGCAGCCCTCAGGGACTAGCCTCCTACGAGCAGTACTTC
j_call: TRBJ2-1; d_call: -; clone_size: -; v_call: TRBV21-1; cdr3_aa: CASIPVSNGRPNNEQFF; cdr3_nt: TGTGCCAGCATTCCCGTGTCCAACGGGAGGCCTAACAATGAGCAGTTCTTC
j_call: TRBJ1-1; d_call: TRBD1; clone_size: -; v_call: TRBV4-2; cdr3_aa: CASSQDPDRGTYEAFF; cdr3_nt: TGTGCCAGCAGCCAAGACCCTGACAGGGGAACATATGAAGCTTTCTTT
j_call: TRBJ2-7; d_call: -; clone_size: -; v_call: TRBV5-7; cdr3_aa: CASSPNRDKTINEQYF; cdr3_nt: TGTGCCAGCAGCCCAAACCGGGACAAAACTATCAACGAGCAGTACTTC
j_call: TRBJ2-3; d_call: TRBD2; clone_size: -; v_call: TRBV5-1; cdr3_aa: CASSPLATDTQYF; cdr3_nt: TGCGCCAGCAGCCCACTAGCGACAGATACGCAGTATTTT
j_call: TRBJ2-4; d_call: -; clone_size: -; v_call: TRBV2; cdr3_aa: CASSPTQGKNIQYF; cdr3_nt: TGTGCCAGCAGTCCCACCCAGGGGAAAAACATTCAGTACTTC
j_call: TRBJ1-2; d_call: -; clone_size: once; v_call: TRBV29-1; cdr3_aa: CSVAGVLSYGYTF; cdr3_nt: TGCAGCGTTGCAGGGGTCCTCTCCTATGGCTACACCTTC
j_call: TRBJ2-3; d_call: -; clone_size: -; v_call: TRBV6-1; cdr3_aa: CASSSVGGSTDTQYF; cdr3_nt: TGTGCCAGCAGTTCCGTCGGGGGTAGCACAGATACGCAGTATTTT
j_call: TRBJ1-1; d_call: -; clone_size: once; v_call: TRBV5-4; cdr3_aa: CASSLAADRPEAEAFF; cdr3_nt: TGTGCCAGCAGCTTGGCCGCAGACAGGCCTGAGGCTGAAGCTTTCTTT
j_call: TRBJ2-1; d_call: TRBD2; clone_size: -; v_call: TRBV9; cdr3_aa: CASSLSGGPKQFF; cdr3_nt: TGTGCCAGCAGCCTCAGCGGGGGGCCCAAGCAGTTCTTC
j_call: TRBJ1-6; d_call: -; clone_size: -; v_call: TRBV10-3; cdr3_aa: CAIRGTGVNSPLHF; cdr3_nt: TGTGCCATCAGGGGTACCGGGGTAAATTCACCCCTCCACTTT
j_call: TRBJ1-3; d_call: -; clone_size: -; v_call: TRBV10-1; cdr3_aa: CASSVAVGNTIYF; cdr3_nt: TGCGCCAGCAGTGTGGCGGTTGGAAACACCATATATTTT
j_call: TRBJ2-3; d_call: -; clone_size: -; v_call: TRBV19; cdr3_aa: CASSSGWEQGTDTQYF; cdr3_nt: TGTGCCAGTAGTAGTGGGTGGGAGCAGGGCACAGATACGCAGTATTTT
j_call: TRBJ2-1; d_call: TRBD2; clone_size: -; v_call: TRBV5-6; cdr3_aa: CASLGLAGANEQFF; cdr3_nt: TGTGCCAGCCTCGGACTAGCGGGAGCGAATGAGCAGTTCTTC
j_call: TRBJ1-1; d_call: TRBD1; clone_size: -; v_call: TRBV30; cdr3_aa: CAWKPRQGLGGGEAFF; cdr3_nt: TGTGCCTGGAAACCGCGACAGGGTTTGGGGGGCGGTGAAGCTTTCTTT
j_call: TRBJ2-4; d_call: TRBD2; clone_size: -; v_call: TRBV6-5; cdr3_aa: CASSSLPSGGKNIQYF; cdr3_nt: TGTGCCAGCAGTTCACTTCCTAGCGGGGGCAAAAACATTCAGTACTTC
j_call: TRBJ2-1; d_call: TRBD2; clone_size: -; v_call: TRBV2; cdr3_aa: CASSRLAGRNEQFF; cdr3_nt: TGTGCCAGCAGCCGACTAGCGGGACGTAATGAGCAGTTCTTC
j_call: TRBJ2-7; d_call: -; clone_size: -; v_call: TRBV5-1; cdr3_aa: CASSLAGDRLLTSYEQYF; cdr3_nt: TGCGCCAGCAGCTTGGCAGGGGATAGACTCCTTACCTCCTACGAGCAGTACTTC
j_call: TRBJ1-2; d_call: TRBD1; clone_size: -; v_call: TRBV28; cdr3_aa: CASSSTGVANYGYTF; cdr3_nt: TGTGCCAGCAGTTCCACAGGGGTAGCTAACTATGGCTACACCTTC
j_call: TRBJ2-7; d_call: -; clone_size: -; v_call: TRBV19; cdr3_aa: CASKAHDSHGQYF; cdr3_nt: TGTGCCAGTAAAGCCCACGACTCCCATGGGCAGTACTTC
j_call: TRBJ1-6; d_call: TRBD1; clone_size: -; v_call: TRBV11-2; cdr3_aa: CASSSGQGADLSPLHF; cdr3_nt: TGTGCCAGCAGCTCAGGACAGGGGGCCGACCTTTCACCCCTCCACTTT
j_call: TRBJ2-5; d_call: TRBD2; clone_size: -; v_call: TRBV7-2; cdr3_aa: CASSRLAGGLQETQYF; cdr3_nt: TGTGCCAGCAGCCGACTAGCGGGAGGACTCCAAGAGACCCAGTACTTC
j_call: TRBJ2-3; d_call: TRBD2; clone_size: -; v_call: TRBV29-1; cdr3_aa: CSVGRLGTSGSPSDTQYF; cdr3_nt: TGCAGCGTTGGAAGGCTCGGGACTAGCGGGAGTCCGTCGGATACGCAGTATTTT
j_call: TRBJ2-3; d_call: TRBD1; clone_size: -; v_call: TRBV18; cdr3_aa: CASSPRDRRITDTQYF; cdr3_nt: TGTGCCAGCTCCCCCCGGGACAGGCGGATCACAGATACGCAGTATTTT
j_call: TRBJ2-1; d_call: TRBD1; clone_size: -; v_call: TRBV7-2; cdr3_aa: CASKTGFQNEQFF; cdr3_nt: TGTGCCAGCAAGACAGGGTTCCAGAATGAGCAGTTCTTC
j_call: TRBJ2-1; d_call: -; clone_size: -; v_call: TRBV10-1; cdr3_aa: CASSVLGGEQFF; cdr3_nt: TGCGCCAGCAGTGTCCTAGGCGGTGAGCAGTTCTTC
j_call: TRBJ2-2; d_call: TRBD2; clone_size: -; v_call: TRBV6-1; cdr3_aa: CASSLAETGELFF; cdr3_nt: TGTGCCAGCAGTCTAGCGGAAACCGGGGAGCTGTTTTTT
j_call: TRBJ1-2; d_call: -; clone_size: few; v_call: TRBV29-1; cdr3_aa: CSAQQLGEGYTF; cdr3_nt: TGCAGCGCCCAACAGTTGGGAGAAGGCTACACCTTC
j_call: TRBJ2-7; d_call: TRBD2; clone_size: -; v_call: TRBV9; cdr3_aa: CASSVADGRAEQYF; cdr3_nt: TGTGCCAGCAGCGTAGCGGATGGGAGGGCCGAGCAGTACTTC
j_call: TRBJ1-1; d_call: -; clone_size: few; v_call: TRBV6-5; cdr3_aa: CASSYRNTEAFF; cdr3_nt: TGTGCCAGCAGCTATAGGAACACTGAAGCTTTCTTT
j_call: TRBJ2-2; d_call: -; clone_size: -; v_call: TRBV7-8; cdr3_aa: CASSPYSGSNTGELFF; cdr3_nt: TGTGCCAGCAGCCCGTATAGCGGTTCGAACACCGGGGAGCTGTTTTTT
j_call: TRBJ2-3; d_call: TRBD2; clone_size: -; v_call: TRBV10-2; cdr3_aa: CASRTGLGFTDTQYF; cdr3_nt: TGCGCCAGCAGGACGGGACTAGGGTTCACAGATACGCAGTATTTT
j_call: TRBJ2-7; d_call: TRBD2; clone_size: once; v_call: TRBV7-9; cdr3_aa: CASSPRGVLGEQYF; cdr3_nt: TGTGCCAGCAGCCCCCGGGGGGTTCTGGGCGAGCAGTACTTC
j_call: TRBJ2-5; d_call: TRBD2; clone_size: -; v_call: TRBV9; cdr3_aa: CASSASGRNQETQYF; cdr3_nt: TGTGCCAGCAGCGCTAGCGGGAGAAACCAAGAGACCCAGTACTTC
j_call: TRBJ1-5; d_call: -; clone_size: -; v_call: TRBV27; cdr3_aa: CASPEGGPEWQPQHF; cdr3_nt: TGTGCCAGCCCCGAGGGGGGGCCGGAATGGCAGCCCCAGCATTTT
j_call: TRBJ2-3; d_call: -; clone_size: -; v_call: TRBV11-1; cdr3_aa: CASSWLGGSESDTQYF; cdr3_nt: TGTGCCAGCAGCTGGCTAGGTGGGAGCGAATCAGATACGCAGTATTTT
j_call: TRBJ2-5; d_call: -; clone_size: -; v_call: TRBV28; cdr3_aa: CASRQQTGWAEGEYF; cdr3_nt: TGTGCCAGCAGACAACAGACAGGCTGGGCCGAGGGGGAGTACTTC